This is a list of T cell receptor beta chains from one sample in a study of chemoradiotherapy in HPV16-positive cancers. Profiling relied on immunoSEQ multiplex PCR, and the TCRdb table lists in-frame clones only, not all of them. The sample yields around 30,000 clones, about 91% seen once. The specimen was blood, collected from a patient who underwent chemoradiotherapy. The receptor set was obtained from a human donor with HPV-associated anogenital cancer. The conserved cysteine and the conserved F or W are not part of the CDR3 here.

V: TRBV11-1
J: TRBJ1-1
CDR3: ASSDSRQGLHTEAF

V: TRBV6-5
J: TRBJ2-2
CDR3: ASSLGRLANTGELF

V: TRBV6-6
J: TRBJ1-2
CDR3: ASSYATPNYGYT

V: TRBV5-1
J: TRBJ1-4
CDR3: ASSLGQSQHEKLF

V: TRBV15
J: TRBJ2-1
CDR3: ATSRELATYNEQF

V: TRBV7-9
J: TRBJ1-5
CDR3: ASSSLGPMEH

V: TRBV27
J: TRBJ2-7
CDR3: ASSLSPGGYEQY

V: TRBV28
J: TRBJ2-5
CDR3: ASNLYRETQY

V: TRBV15
J: TRBJ2-7
CDR3: ATSRDSLASSYEQY

V: TRBV10-2
J: TRBJ2-2
CDR3: ASSDQGNTGELF

V: TRBV4-1
J: TRBJ2-2
CDR3: ASSQGDRASNTGELF

V: TRBV9
J: TRBJ2-1
CDR3: ASSEAVLTGGYNEQF

V: TRBV5-8
J: TRBJ1-1
CDR3: ASSFGEGAF

V: TRBV12-5
J: TRBJ2-3
CDR3: ASGTGLAGPTDTQY

V: TRBV5-1
J: TRBJ2-3
CDR3: ASSGSPGQGPTDTQY

V: TRBV6-4
J: TRBJ2-1
CDR3: ASSISGVYNEQF

V: TRBV29-1
J: TRBJ2-5
CDR3: SVEPSGAWRETQY

V: TRBV4-1
J: TRBJ2-5
CDR3: ASSQDRGTSGTGRSETQY

V: TRBV7-2
J: TRBJ1-4
CDR3: ASSDPTLISEKLF

V: TRBV9
J: TRBJ2-5
CDR3: ASSVAGDTARETQY

V: TRBV5-1
J: TRBJ2-2
CDR3: ASTPATASNTGELF

V: TRBV28
J: TRBJ1-2
CDR3: ASSPTAGAINYGYT

V: TRBV5-6
J: TRBJ1-2
CDR3: ASSGNLGMEGYT

V: TRBV29-1
J: TRBJ2-3
CDR3: SVGEGWEIGTDTQY

V: TRBV6-1
J: TRBJ1-5
CDR3: ASSEGGSSSNQPQH

V: TRBV6-4
J: TRBJ2-3
CDR3: ASSYQSRDTQY

V: TRBV11-2
J: TRBJ2-1
CDR3: ASSLGGIGRELYNEQF

V: TRBV6-1
J: TRBJ1-2
CDR3: ASRRHGGAYGYT

V: TRBV7-9
J: TRBJ2-1
CDR3: ASSDEGAGQGTNEQF

V: TRBV7-9
J: TRBJ2-7
CDR3: ASSPLQGMVAREQY

V: TRBV5-4
J: TRBJ2-3
CDR3: ASSLEGKGGTDTQY

V: TRBV6-1
J: TRBJ2-6
CDR3: ASSDYTGSGANVLT

V: TRBV19
J: TRBJ2-2
CDR3: ASSIGTGTGNTGELF

V: TRBV5-1
J: TRBJ2-5
CDR3: ASSSYQETQY

V: TRBV5-4
J: TRBJ1-2
CDR3: ASSLPGVGYGYT

V: TRBV6-5
J: TRBJ2-3
CDR3: ASSYRAGGNTDTQY

V: TRBV6-9
J: TRBJ1-6
CDR3: ASTKIRQGRAPLH

V: TRBV5-1
J: TRBJ2-7
CDR3: ASSLDPGQGNEQY

V: TRBV4-1
J: TRBJ1-2
CDR3: ASSQDYRGGGATSYGYT

V: TRBV29-1
J: TRBJ2-7
CDR3: SVEGRGSRREQY

V: TRBV11-2
J: TRBJ2-7
CDR3: ASSFSQGSSYEQY